The rows below give T cell receptor beta chains drawn from one sample of a study of blood T cell repertoires in COVID-19. Sequencing used immunoSEQ multiplex PCR; TCRdb keeps in-frame clones, though not all of them. The repertoire consists of fewer than 250,000 clones, with about 85% occurring once and the leading ten covering around 0.96%. The sequencing sample was made of peripheral blood. Receptors originate from a middle-aged man with acute or convalescent COVID-19. The CDR3 runs from the conserved cysteine through the conserved F or W. D genes are given only for firm matches. Size tells how often a clone was seen (once, few, many) or the class of an expanded clone, and some rows leave it out.

abundance | j_gene | v_gene | d_gene | CDR3aa | CDR3nt
- | TRBJ2-5 | TRBV5-1 | TRBD1 | CASSSGTGQETQYF | TGCGCCAGCAGCTCCGGGACAGGTCAAGAGACCCAGTACTTC
- | TRBJ1-5 | TRBV27 | TRBD1 | CASSLATGGHQPQHF | TGTGCCAGCAGTTTAGCCACAGGGGGCCATCAGCCCCAGCATTTT
- | TRBJ2-2 | TRBV7-4 | TRBD2 | CASSSPREDGFF | TGTGCCAGCAGCTCCCCCCGGGAGGATGGGTTTTTT
- | TRBJ2-3 | TRBV5-6 | - | CASSFPSPILFWDTQYF | TGTGCCAGCAGCTTTCCTAGCCCCATTTTGTTCTGGGATACGCAGTATTTT
- | TRBJ1-2 | TRBV3-1/TRBV3-2 | - | CASSQAQGSNYGYTF | TGTGCCAGCAGCCAAGCCCAGGGCTCAAACTATGGCTACACCTTC
once | TRBJ1-4 | TRBV7-2 | - | CASSLRSGVATNEKLFF | TGTGCCAGCAGCTTAAGATCAGGGGTTGCAACTAATGAAAAACTGTTTTTT
- | TRBJ2-2 | TRBV28 | TRBD1 | CANSDRASGELFF | TGTGCCAACAGCGACAGGGCCTCCGGGGAGCTGTTTTTT
- | TRBJ2-2 | TRBV6-1 | - | CASRHFRTGELFF | TGTGCCAGCAGACATTTTCGTACCGGGGAGCTGTTTTTT
- | TRBJ1-2 | TRBV3-1/TRBV3-2 | - | CASSQGQKNGYTF | TGTGCCAGCAGCCAGGGACAAAAAAATGGCTACACCTTC
- | TRBJ2-7 | TRBV7-8 | TRBD1 | CASSFSGTGITYEQYF | TGTGCCAGCAGCTTTTCCGGGACAGGGATCACCTACGAGCAGTACTTC